Listed below are T cell receptor beta chains from one sample, sequenced in a study of blood T cells in healthy people across ages. TCRdb reprocessed the 5' RACE reads with MiXCR, giving one entry per CDR3 protein. The repertoire holds over 1,200,000 distinct CDR3 sequences, with approximately 59% as singletons. Sequences were obtained from blood. The origin of the receptors is a man between 18 and 29 years old in good health. Both conserved end residues are part of each CDR3. Each record gives: D gene, clone size, V gene, J gene, CDR3 protein, CDR3 DNA. A D gene is named only where the DNA matches it firmly. Clone sizes are given selectively: once, few, many, or a class where the clone is expanded.

D: .
size: few
V: TRBV4-2
J: TRBJ2-1
CDR3: CASSQANGDEQFF
DNA: TGTGCCAGCAGCCAAGCAAATGGCGATGAGCAGTTCTTC

D: TRBD2
size: .
V: TRBV6-1
J: TRBJ2-1
CDR3: CASSAGTKPYNEQFF
DNA: TGTGCCAGCAGTGCGGGGACTAAACCTTACAATGAGCAGTTCTTC

D: .
size: .
V: TRBV15
J: TRBJ2-7
CDR3: CATSGAGTTYEQYF
DNA: TGTGCCACCAGCGGTGCCGGGACAACCTACGAGCAGTACTTC

D: TRBD1
size: .
V: TRBV12-5
J: TRBJ2-1
CDR3: CASGLGPGQSNIGEQFF
DNA: TGTGCTAGTGGTTTGGGCCCGGGACAGTCTAACATCGGTGAGCAGTTCTTC

D: TRBD2
size: .
V: TRBV20-1
J: TRBJ2-1
CDR3: CSATSHTGGTYNEQFF
DNA: TGCAGTGCTACATCACACACGGGGGGGACCTACAATGAGCAGTTCTTC

D: .
size: .
V: TRBV5-1
J: TRBJ1-2
CDR3: CASSLEGTGYTF
DNA: TGCGCCAGCAGCTTGGAGGGTACTGGCTACACCTTC

D: .
size: .
V: TRBV5-1
J: TRBJ2-5
CDR3: CASSLDGTNPETQYF
DNA: TGCGCCAGCAGCTTGGACGGGACCAACCCAGAGACCCAGTACTTC

D: TRBD2
size: once
V: TRBV3-1
J: TRBJ2-7
CDR3: CASTKAGGREQYF
DNA: TGTGCCAGCACTAAAGCGGGAGGGCGCGAGCAGTACTTC

D: TRBD1
size: .
V: TRBV6-2/TRBV6-3
J: TRBJ1-1
CDR3: CASSFLTGPSTEAFF
DNA: TGTGCCAGCAGTTTCCTGACAGGGCCCTCCACTGAAGCTTTCTTT

D: .
size: .
V: TRBV7-6
J: TRBJ2-5
CDR3: CASSPHWVGETQYF
DNA: TGTGCCAGCAGCCCCCATTGGGTTGGTGAGACCCAGTACTTC

D: TRBD2
size: few
V: TRBV20-1
J: TRBJ2-1
CDR3: CSAAPGTSFSNEQFF
DNA: TGCAGTGCTGCTCCCGGGACTAGCTTTTCTAATGAGCAGTTCTTC

D: TRBD2
size: few
V: TRBV6-1
J: TRBJ2-7
CDR3: CASSEGLAGSLEQYF
DNA: TGTGCCAGCAGTGAAGGTTTAGCGGGATCACTCGAGCAGTACTTC

D: TRBD2
size: .
V: TRBV4-2
J: TRBJ2-1
CDR3: CASSQDGVAGVGSYNEQFF
DNA: TGTGCCAGCAGCCAAGACGGGGTAGCGGGAGTTGGCTCCTACAATGAGCAGTTCTTC

D: .
size: once
V: TRBV2
J: TRBJ2-5
CDR3: CASMTASKETQYF
DNA: TGTGCCAGCATGACAGCTTCGAAAGAGACCCAGTACTTC

D: TRBD2
size: .
V: TRBV6-5
J: TRBJ2-7
CDR3: CASSQNLGGSYEQYF
DNA: TGTGCCAGCAGTCAGAATCTCGGGGGGTCCTACGAGCAGTACTTC

D: .
size: .
V: TRBV30
J: TRBJ1-1
CDR3: CAWRGIMNTEAFF
DNA: TGTGCCTGGAGAGGAATTATGAACACTGAAGCTTTCTTT

D: .
size: .
V: TRBV28
J: TRBJ1-2
CDR3: CASSFFGGGYTF
DNA: TGTGCCAGCAGTTTCTTCGGAGGCGGCTACACCTTC

D: .
size: once
V: TRBV4-2
J: TRBJ2-1
CDR3: CASSQPQREQFF
DNA: TGTGCCAGCAGCCAACCTCAGCGGGAGCAGTTCTTC

D: TRBD1
size: few
V: TRBV29-1
J: TRBJ2-7
CDR3: CSVEALVDRGSYEQYF
DNA: TGCAGCGTTGAAGCCCTGGTGGACAGGGGCTCCTACGAGCAGTACTTC

D: .
size: .
V: TRBV7-7
J: TRBJ2-1
CDR3: CASSREAYNEQFF
DNA: TGTGCTAGCAGCAGGGAGGCCTACAATGAGCAGTTCTTC

D: .
size: .
V: TRBV7-2
J: TRBJ2-3
CDR3: CASSLRETGVRDTQYF
DNA: TGTGCCAGCAGCTTAAGGGAGACAGGAGTCAGGGATACGCAGTATTTT

D: .
size: few
V: TRBV12-3/TRBV12-4
J: TRBJ1-5
CDR3: CASSAGFSNQPQHF
DNA: TGTGCCAGCAGTGCTGGTTTTAGCAATCAGCCCCAGCATTTT

D: .
size: .
V: TRBV21-1
J: TRBJ2-3
CDR3: CASSNYRDRDTQYF
DNA: TGTGCCAGCAGCAACTACAGGGATAGGGATACGCAGTATTTT

D: TRBD2
size: .
V: TRBV3-1
J: TRBJ2-7
CDR3: CASLTGTSGDEQYF
DNA: TGTGCCAGCCTTACGGGGACTAGTGGCGACGAGCAGTACTTC

D: .
size: .
V: TRBV6-6
J: TRBJ2-7
CDR3: CAGGTWTKGGAEQYF
DNA: TGTGCCGGCGGAACCTGGACAAAAGGAGGGGCCGAGCAGTACTTC

D: TRBD1
size: .
V: TRBV28
J: TRBJ1-2
CDR3: CASSFRTGIDGYTF
DNA: TGTGCCAGCAGTTTTAGGACAGGGATTGATGGCTACACCTTC

D: .
size: .
V: TRBV5-1
J: TRBJ2-2
CDR3: CASSLRTTNTGELFF
DNA: TGCGCCAGCAGCTTGAGGACTACAAACACCGGGGAGCTGTTTTTT

D: .
size: .
V: TRBV6-6
J: TRBJ2-7
CDR3: CASSYSQFGVDEQYF
DNA: TGTGCCAGCAGTTACTCACAGTTCGGGGTAGACGAGCAGTACTTC

D: .
size: .
V: TRBV20-1
J: TRBJ2-7
CDR3: CSADGFYEQYF
DNA: TGCAGTGCCGACGGATTTTACGAGCAGTACTTC

D: .
size: .
V: TRBV4-3
J: TRBJ1-4
CDR3: CASSQNPHRVVGNEKLFF
DNA: TGCGCCAGCAGCCAAAACCCCCATAGGGTGGTTGGTAATGAAAAACTGTTTTTT

D: TRBD2
size: .
V: TRBV4-1
J: TRBJ2-1
CDR3: CASSSPLAGYYNEQFF
DNA: TGCGCCAGCAGCTCCCCCCTAGCGGGGTATTACAATGAGCAGTTCTTC

D: TRBD2
size: many
V: TRBV6-4
J: TRBJ2-1
CDR3: CASSPTSGGANEQFF
DNA: TGTGCCAGCAGTCCTACTAGCGGGGGGGCGAATGAGCAGTTCTTC

D: .
size: few
V: TRBV4-1
J: TRBJ2-1
CDR3: CASSQRADSNNEQFF
DNA: TGCGCCAGCAGCCAACGGGCGGACAGCAACAATGAGCAGTTCTTC

D: .
size: .
V: TRBV12-3/TRBV12-4
J: TRBJ2-3
CDR3: CASSLKGGTQYF
DNA: TGTGCCAGCAGTTTAAAAGGGGGTACGCAGTATTTT

D: TRBD2
size: few
V: TRBV4-1
J: TRBJ2-3
CDR3: CASSRGLASTDTQYF
DNA: TGCGCCAGCAGCAGGGGACTAGCGAGCACAGATACGCAGTATTTT

D: .
size: .
V: TRBV29-1
J: TRBJ2-1
CDR3: CSAGGVGNEQFF
DNA: TGCAGCGCTGGGGGAGTTGGCAATGAGCAGTTCTTC

D: .
size: .
V: TRBV11-2
J: TRBJ2-5
CDR3: CASSRLRGETQYF
DNA: TGTGCCAGCAGCCGACTAAGGGGAGAGACCCAGTACTTC

D: .
size: few
V: TRBV29-1
J: TRBJ1-2
CDR3: CSFGTINGYTF
DNA: TGCAGCTTCGGGACAATCAATGGCTACACCTTC

D: .
size: .
V: TRBV7-9
J: TRBJ2-1
CDR3: CASMAGGWAYDEQFF
DNA: TGTGCCAGCATGGCTGGGGGGTGGGCCTACGATGAGCAGTTCTTC

D: .
size: few
V: TRBV6-1
J: TRBJ2-1
CDR3: CASSRRASDEQFF
DNA: TGTGCCAGCAGCAGAAGAGCTTCCGATGAGCAGTTCTTC

D: TRBD1
size: .
V: TRBV4-3
J: TRBJ2-7
CDR3: CASSQGGQAYEQYF
DNA: TGCGCCAGCAGCCAAGGGGGACAGGCCTACGAGCAGTACTTC

D: TRBD2
size: .
V: TRBV4-1
J: TRBJ2-7
CDR3: CASSPTGAGGTYEQYF
DNA: TGCGCCAGCAGCCCCACGGGAGCGGGGGGTACCTACGAGCAGTACTTC

D: .
size: once
V: TRBV5-6
J: TRBJ2-4
CDR3: CASIQQGLAKNIQYF
DNA: TGTGCCAGCATCCAACAGGGACTAGCCAAAAACATTCAGTACTTC

D: .
size: .
V: TRBV12-3/TRBV12-4
J: TRBJ2-6
CDR3: CASSLVGLPLSGANVLTF
DNA: TGTGCCAGCAGTTTAGTGGGCCTTCCACTCTCTGGGGCCAACGTCCTGACTTTC

D: TRBD1
size: .
V: TRBV27
J: TRBJ1-5
CDR3: CASSFGQVNQPQHF
DNA: TGTGCCAGCAGCTTCGGACAGGTTAATCAGCCCCAGCATTTT

D: .
size: few
V: TRBV12-3/TRBV12-4
J: TRBJ1-2
CDR3: CASSFVVTYGYTF
DNA: TGTGCCAGCAGTTTCGTAGTTACCTATGGCTACACCTTC

D: TRBD1
size: .
V: TRBV27
J: TRBJ2-7
CDR3: CASSRIDRDHNEQYF
DNA: TGTGCCAGCTCCCGAATCGACAGGGACCACAATGAGCAGTACTTC